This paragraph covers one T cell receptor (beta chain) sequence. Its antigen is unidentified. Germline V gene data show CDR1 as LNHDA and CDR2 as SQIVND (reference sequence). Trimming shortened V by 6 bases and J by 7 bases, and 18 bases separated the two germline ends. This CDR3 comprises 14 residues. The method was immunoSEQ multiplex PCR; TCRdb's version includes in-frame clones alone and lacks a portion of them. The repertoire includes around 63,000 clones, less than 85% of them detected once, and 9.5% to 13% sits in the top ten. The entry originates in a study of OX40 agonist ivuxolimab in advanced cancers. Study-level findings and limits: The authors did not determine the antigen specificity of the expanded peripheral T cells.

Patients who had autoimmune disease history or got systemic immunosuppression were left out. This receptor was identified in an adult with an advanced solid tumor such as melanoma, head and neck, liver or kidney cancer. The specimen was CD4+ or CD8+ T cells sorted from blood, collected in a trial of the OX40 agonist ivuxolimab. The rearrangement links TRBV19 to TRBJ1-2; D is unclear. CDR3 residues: CASREQGPRPGYTF. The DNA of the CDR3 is TGTGCCAGTAGGGAACAAGGACCCCGCCCTGGCTACACCTTC.